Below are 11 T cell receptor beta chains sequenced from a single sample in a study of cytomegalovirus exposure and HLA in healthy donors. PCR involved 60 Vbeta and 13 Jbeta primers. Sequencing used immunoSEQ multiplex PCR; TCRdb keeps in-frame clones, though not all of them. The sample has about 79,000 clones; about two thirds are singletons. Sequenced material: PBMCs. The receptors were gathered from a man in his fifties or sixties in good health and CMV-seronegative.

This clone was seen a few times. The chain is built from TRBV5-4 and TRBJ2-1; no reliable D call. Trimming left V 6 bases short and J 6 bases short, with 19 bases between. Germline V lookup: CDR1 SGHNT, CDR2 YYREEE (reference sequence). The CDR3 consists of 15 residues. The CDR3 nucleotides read TGTGCCAGCACCCCCACGTCGAACAGAGTCAATGAGCAGTTCTTC. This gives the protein CASTPTSNRVNEQFF.

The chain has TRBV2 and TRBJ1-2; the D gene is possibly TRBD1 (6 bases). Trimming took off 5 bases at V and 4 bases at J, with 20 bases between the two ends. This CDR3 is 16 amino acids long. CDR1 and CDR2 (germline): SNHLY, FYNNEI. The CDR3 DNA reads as TGTGCCAGCAGTCAGGGGTTCGTTGGGGGCGGCTATGGCTACACCTTC. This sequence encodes CASSQGFVGGGYGYTF.

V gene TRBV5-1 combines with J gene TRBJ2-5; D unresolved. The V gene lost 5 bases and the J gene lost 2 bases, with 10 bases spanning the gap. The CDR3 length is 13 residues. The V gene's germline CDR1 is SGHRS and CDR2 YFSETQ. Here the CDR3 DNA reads TGCGCCAGCAGTCTTGGCCTGCAAGAGACCCAGTACTTC. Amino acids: CASSLGLQETQYF.

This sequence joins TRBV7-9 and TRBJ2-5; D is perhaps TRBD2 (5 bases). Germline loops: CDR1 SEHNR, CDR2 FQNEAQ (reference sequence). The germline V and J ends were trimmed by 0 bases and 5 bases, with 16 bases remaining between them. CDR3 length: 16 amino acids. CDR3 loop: CASSLAVQGRRETQYF. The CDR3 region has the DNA TGTGCCAGCAGCTTAGCGGTCCAAGGGCGGAGGGAGACCCAGTACTTC.

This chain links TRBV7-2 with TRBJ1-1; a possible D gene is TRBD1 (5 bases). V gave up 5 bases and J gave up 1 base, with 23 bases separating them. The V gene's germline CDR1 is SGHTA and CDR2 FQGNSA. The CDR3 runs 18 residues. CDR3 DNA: TGTGCCAGCAGCCCATCGACACAGGCGACCCTTTGGAACACTGAAGCTTTCTTT. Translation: CASSPSTQATLWNTEAFF.

Written as DNA, the CDR3 is TGTGCCAGCAGCGGCTTAGGGGGCCCCAGCGCTGAGCAGTACTTC. Residues: CASSGLGGPSAEQYF. The genes are TRBV5-5 and TRBJ2-7; 7 bases match TRBD1. The ends lost 4 bases at V and 7 bases at J; junction bases unmatched: 14. This CDR3 has 15 residues. Germline assignment: CDR1 SGHKS and CDR2 YYEKEE (reference sequence).

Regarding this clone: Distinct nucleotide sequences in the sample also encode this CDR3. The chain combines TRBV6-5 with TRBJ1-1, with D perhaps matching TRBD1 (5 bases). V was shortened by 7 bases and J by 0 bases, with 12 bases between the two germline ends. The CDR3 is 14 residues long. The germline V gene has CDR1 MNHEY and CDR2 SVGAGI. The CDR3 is CASTRDSLNTEAFF. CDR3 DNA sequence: TGTGCCAGCACCCGAGACAGTTTGAACACTGAAGCTTTCTTT.

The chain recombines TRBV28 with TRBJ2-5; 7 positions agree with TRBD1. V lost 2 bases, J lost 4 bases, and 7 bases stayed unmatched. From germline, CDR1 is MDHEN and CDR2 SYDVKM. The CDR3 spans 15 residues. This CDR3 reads CASSLRGPVGETQYF. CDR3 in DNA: TGTGCCAGCAGTTTAAGGGGGCCCGTAGGAGAGACCCAGTACTTC.

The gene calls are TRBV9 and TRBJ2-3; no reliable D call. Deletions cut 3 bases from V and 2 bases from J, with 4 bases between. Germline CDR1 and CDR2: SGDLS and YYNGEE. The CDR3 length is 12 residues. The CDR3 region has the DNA TGTGCCAGCAGCGCCGTCACAGATACGCAGTATTTT. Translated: CASSAVTDTQYF. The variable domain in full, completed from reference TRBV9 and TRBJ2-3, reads DSGVTQTPKHLITATGQRVTLRCSPRSGDLSVYWYQQSLDQGLQFLIQYYNGEERAKGNILERFSAQQFPDLHSELNLSSLELGDSALYFCASSAVTDTQYFGPGTRLTVL.

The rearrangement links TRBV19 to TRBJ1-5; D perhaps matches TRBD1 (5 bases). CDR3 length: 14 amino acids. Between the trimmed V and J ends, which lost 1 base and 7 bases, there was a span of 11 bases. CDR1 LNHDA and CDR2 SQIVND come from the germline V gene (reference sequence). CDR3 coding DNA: TGTGCCAGTAGTATAGCCGCAGGGATCCAGCCCCAGCATTTT. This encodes CASSIAAGIQPQHF.

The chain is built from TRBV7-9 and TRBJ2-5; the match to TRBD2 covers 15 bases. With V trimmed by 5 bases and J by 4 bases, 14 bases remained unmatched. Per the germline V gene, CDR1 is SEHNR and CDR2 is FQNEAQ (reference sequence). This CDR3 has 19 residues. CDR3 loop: CASSRTGLAGGPGSETQYF. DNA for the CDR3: TGTGCCAGCAGCCGAACCGGACTAGCGGGAGGGCCTGGTTCAGAGACCCAGTACTTC.